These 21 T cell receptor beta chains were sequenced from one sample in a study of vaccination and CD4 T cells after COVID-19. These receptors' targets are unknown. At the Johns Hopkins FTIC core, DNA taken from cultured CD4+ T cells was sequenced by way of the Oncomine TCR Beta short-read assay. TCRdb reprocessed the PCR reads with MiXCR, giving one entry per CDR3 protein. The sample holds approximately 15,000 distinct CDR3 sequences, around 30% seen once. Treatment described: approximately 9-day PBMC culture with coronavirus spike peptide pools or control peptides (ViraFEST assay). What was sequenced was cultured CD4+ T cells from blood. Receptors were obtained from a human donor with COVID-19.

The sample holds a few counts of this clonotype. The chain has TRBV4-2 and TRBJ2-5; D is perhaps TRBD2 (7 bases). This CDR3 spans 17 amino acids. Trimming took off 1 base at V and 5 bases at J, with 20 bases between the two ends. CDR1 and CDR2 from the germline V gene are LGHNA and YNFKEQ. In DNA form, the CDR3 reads TGTGCCAGCAGCCAAGGGAACTCGGCGGGGGCCGGGGAGACCCAGTACTTC. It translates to CASSQGNSAGAGETQYF.

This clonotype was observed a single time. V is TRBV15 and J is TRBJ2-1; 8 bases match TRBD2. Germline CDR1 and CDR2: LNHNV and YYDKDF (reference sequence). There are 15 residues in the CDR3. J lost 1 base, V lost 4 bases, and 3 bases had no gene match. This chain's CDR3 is CATSTSGGSYNEQFF. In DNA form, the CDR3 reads TGTGCCACCAGCACCAGCGGGGGATCCTACAATGAGCAGTTCTTC.

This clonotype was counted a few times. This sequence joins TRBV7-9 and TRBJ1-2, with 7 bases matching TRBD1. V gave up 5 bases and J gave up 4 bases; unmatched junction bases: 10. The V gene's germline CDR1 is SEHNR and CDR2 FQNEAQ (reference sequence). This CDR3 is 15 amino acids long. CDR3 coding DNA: TGTGCCAGCAGCCAAAATCCGGGACAGACCTATGGCTACACCTTC. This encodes CASSQNPGQTYGYTF.

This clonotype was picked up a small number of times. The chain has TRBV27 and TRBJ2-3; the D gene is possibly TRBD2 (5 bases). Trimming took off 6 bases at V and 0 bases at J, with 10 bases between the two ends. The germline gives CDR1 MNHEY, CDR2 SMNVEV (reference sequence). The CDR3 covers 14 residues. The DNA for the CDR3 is TGTGCCAGCAGACCACGGGGAAGCACAGATACGCAGTATTTT. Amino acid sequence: CASRPRGSTDTQYF.

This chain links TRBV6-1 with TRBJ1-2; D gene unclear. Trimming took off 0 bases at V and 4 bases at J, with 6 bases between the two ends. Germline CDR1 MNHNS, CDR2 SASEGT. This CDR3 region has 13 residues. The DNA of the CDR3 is TGTGCCAGCAGTGAAGCGCAGCTCTATGGCTACACCTTC. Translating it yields CASSEAQLYGYTF.

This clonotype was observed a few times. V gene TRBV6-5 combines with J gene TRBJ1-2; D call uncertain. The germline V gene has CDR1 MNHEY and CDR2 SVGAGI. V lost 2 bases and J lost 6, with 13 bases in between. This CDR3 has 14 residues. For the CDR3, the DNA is TGTGCCAGCAGTTACGACGCTAGGGTTGATGGCTACACCTTC. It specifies CASSYDARVDGYTF.

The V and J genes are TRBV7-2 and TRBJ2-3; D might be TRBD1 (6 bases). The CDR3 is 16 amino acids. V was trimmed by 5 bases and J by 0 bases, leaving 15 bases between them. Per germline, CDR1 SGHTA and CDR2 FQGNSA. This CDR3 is CASSPNTGKSTDTQYF. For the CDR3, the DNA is TGTGCCAGCAGCCCCAATACAGGGAAGAGCACAGATACGCAGTATTTT.

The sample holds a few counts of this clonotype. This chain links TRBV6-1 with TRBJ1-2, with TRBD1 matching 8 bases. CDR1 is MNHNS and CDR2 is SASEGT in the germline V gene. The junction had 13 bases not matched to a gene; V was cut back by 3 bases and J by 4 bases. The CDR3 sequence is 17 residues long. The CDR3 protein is CASSDTRADRAVYGYTF. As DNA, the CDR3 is TGTGCCAGCAGTGATACCCGAGCGGACAGGGCCGTCTATGGCTACACCTTC.

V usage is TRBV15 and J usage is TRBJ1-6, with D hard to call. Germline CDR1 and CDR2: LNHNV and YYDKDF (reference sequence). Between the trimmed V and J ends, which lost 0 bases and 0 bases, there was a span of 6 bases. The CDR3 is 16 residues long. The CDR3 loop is CATSREKDSYNSPLHF. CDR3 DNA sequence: TGTGCCACCAGCAGAGAGAAGGACTCCTATAATTCACCCCTCCACTTT.

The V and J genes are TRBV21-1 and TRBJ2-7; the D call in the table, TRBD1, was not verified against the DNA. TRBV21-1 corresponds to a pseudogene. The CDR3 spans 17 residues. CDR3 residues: CASSKVGLRGHLYEQYF. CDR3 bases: TGTGCCAGCAGCAAAGTGGGTCTAAGGGGACACCTCTACGAGCAGTACTTC.

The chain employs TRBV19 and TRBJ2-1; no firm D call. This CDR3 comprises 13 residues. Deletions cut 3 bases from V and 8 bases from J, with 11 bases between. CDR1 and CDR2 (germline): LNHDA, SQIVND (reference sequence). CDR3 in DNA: TGTGCCAGTAGTATTTCGGCAGTCGATGAGCAGTTCTTC. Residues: CASSISAVDEQFF.

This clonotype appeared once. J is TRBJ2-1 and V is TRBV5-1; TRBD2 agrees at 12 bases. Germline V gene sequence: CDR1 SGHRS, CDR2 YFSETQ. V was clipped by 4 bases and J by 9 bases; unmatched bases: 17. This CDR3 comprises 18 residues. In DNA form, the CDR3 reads TGCGCCAGCAGCCGGAACTCCGGGACTAGCGGGCCGAGTAGTGAGCAGTTCTTC. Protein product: CASSRNSGTSGPSSEQFF.

In DNA, the CDR3 is TGCAGTGCTAGAGATCTCAAGCGGGGGGGTACCGGGGAGCTGTTTTTT. Translated, it gives CSARDLKRGGTGELFF. The V and J genes are TRBV20-1 and TRBJ2-2; 10 bases map to TRBD2. CDR1 DFQATT and CDR2 SNEGSKA come from the germline V gene (reference sequence). Trimming at V came to 0 bases and at J to 5 bases, leaving 6 bases not matched to a gene. The CDR3 is 16 amino acids.

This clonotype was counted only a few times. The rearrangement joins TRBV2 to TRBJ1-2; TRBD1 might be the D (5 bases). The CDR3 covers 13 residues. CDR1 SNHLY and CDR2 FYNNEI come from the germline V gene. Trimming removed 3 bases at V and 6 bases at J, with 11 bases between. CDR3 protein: CASSDRAADGYTF. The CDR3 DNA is TGTGCCAGCAGTGACAGGGCAGCGGATGGCTACACCTTC.

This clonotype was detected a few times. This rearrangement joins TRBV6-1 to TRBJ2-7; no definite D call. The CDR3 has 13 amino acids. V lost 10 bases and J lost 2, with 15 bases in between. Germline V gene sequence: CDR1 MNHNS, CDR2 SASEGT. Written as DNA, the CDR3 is TGTGCCATCACCACCCCGGCTCCCTACGAGCAGTACTTC. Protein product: CAITTPAPYEQYF.

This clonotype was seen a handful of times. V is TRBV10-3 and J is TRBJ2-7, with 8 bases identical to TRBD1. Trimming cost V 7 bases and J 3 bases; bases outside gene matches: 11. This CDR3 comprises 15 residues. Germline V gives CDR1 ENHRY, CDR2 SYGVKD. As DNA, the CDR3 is TGTGCCATCACCGAAGGACAGGGCAATAGCTACGAGCAGTACTTC. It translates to CAITEGQGNSYEQYF.

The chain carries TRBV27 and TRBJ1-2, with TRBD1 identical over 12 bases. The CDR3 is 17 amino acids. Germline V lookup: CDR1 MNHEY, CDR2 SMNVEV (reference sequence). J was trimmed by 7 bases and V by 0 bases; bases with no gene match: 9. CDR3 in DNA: TGTGCCAGCAGTTTATCTCTTCCGGGACAGGGGGCGCTTGGCTACACCTTC. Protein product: CASSLSLPGQGALGYTF.

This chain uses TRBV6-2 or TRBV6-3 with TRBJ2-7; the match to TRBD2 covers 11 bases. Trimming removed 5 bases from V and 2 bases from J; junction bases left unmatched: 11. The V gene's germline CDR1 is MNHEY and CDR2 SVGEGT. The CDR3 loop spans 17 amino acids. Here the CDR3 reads CASSGGLAGLPPYEQYF. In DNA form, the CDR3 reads TGTGCCAGCAGTGGAGGACTAGCGGGTCTCCCACCCTACGAGCAGTACTTC.

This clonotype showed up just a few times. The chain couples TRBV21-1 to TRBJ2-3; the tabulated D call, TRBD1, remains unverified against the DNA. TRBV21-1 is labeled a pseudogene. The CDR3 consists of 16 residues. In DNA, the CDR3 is TGTGCCAGCAGCAAAAAAGGGACAGGGAGCACAGATACGCAGTATTTT. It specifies CASSKKGTGSTDTQYF.

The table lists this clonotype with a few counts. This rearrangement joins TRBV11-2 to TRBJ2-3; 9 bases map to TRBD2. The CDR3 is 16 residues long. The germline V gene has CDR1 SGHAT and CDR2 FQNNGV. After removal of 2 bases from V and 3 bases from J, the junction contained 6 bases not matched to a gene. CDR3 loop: CASSLRSSGATDTQYF. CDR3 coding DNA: TGTGCCAGCAGCTTACGCTCTAGCGGGGCGACAGATACGCAGTATTTT.

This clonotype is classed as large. The DNA of the CDR3 is TGTGCCAGTAGTCCAAACGTGGGACCGAGCACTGAAGCTTTCTTT. This encodes CASSPNVGPSTEAFF. The chain joins TRBV19 to TRBJ1-1, with TRBD1 as a possible D gene (5 bases). Germline lookup yields CDR1 LNHDA and CDR2 SQIVND (reference sequence). The V and J ends lost 5 bases and 4 bases respectively, with 17 bases between them. The CDR3 consists of 15 residues. The whole variable domain, filled in from reference TRBV19 and TRBJ1-1, reads DGGITQSPKYLFRKEGQNVTLSCEQNLNHDAMYWYRQDPGQGLRLIYYSQIVNDFQKGDIAEGYSVSREKKESFPLTVTSAQKNPTAFYLCASSPNVGPSTEAFFGQGTRLTVV.